A single sample gave rise to the 26 T cell receptor beta chains below, sequenced in a study of identical twins. TCRdb recomputed calls from the 5' RACE reads with MiXCR, one row per CDR3 protein. Among about 390,000 distinct CDR3 sequences listed, 7% to 9.5% were seen once. Sequencing input: naive T cells sorted from blood. The receptors come from a woman in her forties or fifties in good health.

This clonotype appeared many times. The chain recombines TRBV12-3 or TRBV12-4 with TRBJ2-3, with unresolved D. The CDR3 sequence is 14 residues long. The V and J ends lost 0 bases and 2 bases respectively, with 6 bases between them. CDR3 DNA sequence: TGTGCCAGCAGTTTAGCGGGAACCACAGATACGCAGTATTTT. Translation gives CASSLAGTTDTQYF.

The genes are TRBV6-1 and TRBJ2-3, with 9 bases that match TRBD2. The ends lost 5 bases at V and 4 bases at J; junction bases unmatched: 10. The length of the CDR3 is 16 residues. CDR1 is MNHNS and CDR2 is SASEGT in the germline V gene. The CDR3 loop reads CASSPLAGEVADTQYF. The CDR3, as DNA: TGTGCCAGCAGTCCGTTAGCGGGAGAGGTTGCAGATACGCAGTATTTT.

There are a few counts of this clonotype. The gene calls are TRBV11-3 and TRBJ2-1, with D tentatively TRBD1 (6 bases). With 3 bases removed from V and 6 bases from J, the gap between germline ends came to 12 bases. The CDR3 totals 14 residues. Germline assignment: CDR1 SGHNT and CDR2 YENEEA. Written as DNA, the CDR3 is TGTGCCAGCAGCTTGAAACGAGGGGGCAATGAGCAGTTCTTC. Translated: CASSLKRGGNEQFF.

This chain uses TRBV2 with TRBJ2-7, with TRBD1 as a possible D gene (6 bases). The CDR3 is 16 residues long. The germline CDR1 and CDR2 sequences are SNHLY and FYNNEI. Trimming removed 4 bases at V and 10 bases at J, with 26 bases between. The CDR3 sequence: CASSGFGAGARLRQYV. CDR3 nucleotides: TGTGCCAGCAGTGGGTTCGGGGCAGGGGCCCGTTTAAGACAGTACGTC.

The CDR3 DNA reads TGTGCCAGCAGTTCGGACAGGGGGCCCGGTGGCGGGACCCAGTACTTC. Translated, it gives CASSSDRGPGGGTQYF. The rearrangement links TRBV27 to TRBJ2-5, with TRBD1 matching 11 bases. This CDR3 region has 16 residues. With 4 bases clipped from V and 7 bases from J, the junction kept 11 bases outside the gene matches. Germline V gene lookup returns CDR1 MNHEY and CDR2 SMNVEV (reference sequence).

This chain links TRBV6-1 with TRBJ2-3, with D unclear. V lost 8 bases to trimming and J lost 6 bases, with 6 bases between them. This CDR3 has 10 residues. Germline loops: CDR1 MNHNS, CDR2 SASEGT. The DNA of the CDR3 is TGTGCCAGCGGGCATGATACGCAGTATTTT. Amino acid sequence: CASGHDTQYF.

In its sample, this clonotype was seen many times. The V and J genes are TRBV10-3 and TRBJ1-2; D unresolved. This CDR3 spans 11 amino acids. The germline V gene encodes CDR1 ENHRY and CDR2 SYGVKD. The V and J ends lost 2 bases and 9 bases respectively, with 7 bases between them. CDR3 loop: CAISEASSYTF. The CDR3 bases are TGTGCCATCAGTGAGGCTTCCAGCTACACCTTC.

This clonotype came up a few times. The genes are TRBV12-3 or TRBV12-4 and TRBJ2-1, with 7 bases aligning to TRBD1. This CDR3 comprises 15 residues. Unmatched junction bases numbered 4, after V lost 3 bases and J lost 2 bases. For the CDR3, the DNA is TGTGCCAGCAGTTTGATAGGGGGCCCCTACAATGAGCAGTTCTTC. Residues: CASSLIGGPYNEQFF.

The rearrangement links TRBV19 to TRBJ1-2; no definite D call. The germline CDR1 and CDR2 sequences are LNHDA and SQIVND (reference sequence). This CDR3 has 13 amino acids. Trimming removed 3 bases at V and 1 base at J, with 6 bases between. In DNA, the CDR3 is TGTGCCAGTAGTATCGGCAGTAACTATGGCTACACCTTC. Protein sequence: CASSIGSNYGYTF.

This clonotype has more than one count but fewer than ten. The chain joins TRBV7-9 to TRBJ1-2; possible D gene TRBD1, 5 bases. V gave up 5 bases and J gave up 6 bases, with 13 bases separating them. Looked up from germline, CDR1 is SEHNR and CDR2 is FQNEAQ (reference sequence). The CDR3 runs to 13 residues. CDR3: CASSPLWGNGYTF. The CDR3 DNA follows: TGTGCCAGCAGCCCCCTATGGGGGAATGGCTACACCTTC. The full variable domain, with the rest looked up from reference TRBV7-9 and TRBJ1-2, is DTGVSQNPRHKITKRGQNVTFRCDPISEHNRLYWYRQTLGQGPEFLTYFQNEAQLEKSRLLSDRFSAERPKGSFSTLEIQRTEQGDSAMYLCASSPLWGNGYTFGSGTRLTVV.

In this sample, this clonotype turned up a few times. CDR3 nucleotides: TGCGCCAGCAGGGCCAGGGTTGACGAGCAGTACTTC. Amino acids: CASRARVDEQYF. The chain couples TRBV4-1 to TRBJ2-7; D is perhaps TRBD1 (5 bases). This CDR3 is 12 amino acids long. CDR1 and CDR2 (germline): MGHRA, YSYEKL. V lost 6 bases to trimming and J lost 5 bases, with 11 bases between them.

This chain's CDR3 is CSVQETQYF. Written as DNA, the CDR3 is TGCAGCGTCCAAGAGACCCAGTACTTC. The chain joins TRBV29-1 to TRBJ2-5; no clear D gene. Trimming removed 6 bases from V and 1 base from J, with 0 bases in between. Germline V gene lookup returns CDR1 SQVTM and CDR2 ANQGSEA. The CDR3 is 9 amino acids. The full variable domain, completed using reference TRBV29-1 and TRBJ2-5, is SAVISQKPSRDICQRGTSLTIQCQVDSQVTMMFWYRQQPGQSLTLIATANQGSEATYESGFVIDKFPISRPNLTFSTLTVSNMSPEDSSIYLCSVQETQYFGPGTRLLVL.

Only a few counts were recorded for this clonotype. The chain is built from TRBV3-1 and TRBJ2-3; TRBD1 might be the D (6 bases). CDR3 length: 16 residues. CDR1 is LGHDT, CDR2 YNNKEL, per germline (reference sequence). V dropped 0 bases and J dropped 6 bases, with 16 bases sitting between them. CDR3 loop: CASSQDLRVRGDTQYF. For the CDR3, the DNA is TGTGCCAGCAGCCAAGATCTGCGGGTTAGGGGGGATACGCAGTATTTT.

This clonotype was detected ten times or more. V is TRBV11-2 and J is TRBJ2-3, with unresolved D. V lost 0 bases, J lost 6 bases, and 16 bases lay in between. This CDR3 has 16 residues. CDR1 SGHAT and CDR2 FQNNGV come from the germline V gene. The CDR3 nucleotides read TGTGCCAGCAGCTTAGAGGCTCTCCGAGAAAGGGATACGCAGTATTTT. Its protein is CASSLEALRERDTQYF.

This clonotype was recorded many times. The chain combines TRBV4-1 with TRBJ2-3; possible D gene TRBD1, 6 bases. The length of the CDR3 is 16 residues. Germline values: CDR1 MGHRA, CDR2 YSYEKL. Trimming removed 2 bases at V and 2 bases at J, with 14 bases between. CDR3 DNA: TGCGCCAGCAGCCAATTAGTACAGGGCCCCACAGATACGCAGTATTTT. Protein sequence: CASSQLVQGPTDTQYF.

The chain carries TRBV5-1 and TRBJ2-1, with 8 nucleotides matching TRBD2. CDR1 is SGHRS, CDR2 YFSETQ, per germline. V dropped 2 bases and J dropped 3; count of bases not matched to a gene: 16. The CDR3 totals 19 residues. CDR3 sequence: CASSLTDSLAGRGYNEQFF. The CDR3 nucleotides read TGCGCCAGCAGCTTAACGGACAGTCTAGCGGGCAGGGGCTACAATGAGCAGTTCTTC.

Only a few counts were recorded for this clonotype. V gene TRBV6-2 or TRBV6-3 combines with J gene TRBJ1-1; D not resolved. The V gene lost 0 bases and the J gene lost 0 bases, with 8 bases spanning the gap. The germline CDR1 and CDR2 sequences are MNHEY and SVGEGT. This CDR3 contains 15 residues. CDR3 coding DNA: TGTGCCAGCAGTTACTCCCGTGCCATGAACACTGAAGCTTTCTTT. Amino acids: CASSYSRAMNTEAFF.

The V call is TRBV19, the J call TRBJ2-1; 10 bases are a match to TRBD1. Germline V gives CDR1 LNHDA, CDR2 SQIVND (reference sequence). The length of the CDR3 is 16 residues. V shed 4 bases, J shed 14 bases, and the junction held 17 bases outside the gene matches. The CDR3 nucleotides read TGTGCCAGTAGTAATGTCGGGACAGGGGTAGGGAGATTAGAGTTCTTC. This translates into CASSNVGTGVGRLEFF.

This clonotype was seen more than once but under ten times. The rearrangement uses TRBV12-3 or TRBV12-4 and TRBJ2-5; D gene ambiguous. CDR3 size: 11 residues. V dropped 10 bases and J dropped 4 bases, with 10 bases sitting between them. The CDR3 is CATLGGETQYF. The CDR3 bases are TGTGCCACCTTAGGCGGAGAGACCCAGTACTTC.

This clonotype was seen only a few times. V usage is TRBV12-3 or TRBV12-4 and J usage is TRBJ2-5; D is undetermined. V lost 6 bases to trimming and J lost 4 bases, with 12 bases between them. This CDR3 region has 13 residues. The CDR3 region is CASSEDAAETQYF. The CDR3 coding sequence is TGTGCCAGCAGCGAGGACGCTGCAGAGACCCAGTACTTC.

This clonotype was detected many times. This chain joins TRBV29-1 and TRBJ2-5; 12 bases line up with TRBD2. Germline CDR1 SQVTM, CDR2 ANQGSEA. The CDR3 spans 14 residues. V lost 8 bases and J lost 4; bases outside the gene matches: 8. The CDR3 loop reads CSLRLTSGRETQYF. CDR3 DNA sequence: TGCAGCCTCCGTCTGACTAGCGGGAGAGAGACCCAGTACTTC.

Only a few counts were recorded for this clonotype. The rearrangement links TRBV29-1 to TRBJ2-5, with 9 bases lining up with TRBD1. The germline V gene encodes CDR1 SQVTM and CDR2 ANQGSEA. The V and J ends lost 4 bases and 7 bases, in that order; junction bases with no gene match: 10. The CDR3 has 14 amino acids. In nucleotides, the CDR3 is TGCAGCGTTGGACCTACAGGGGGCGAGGGGACCCAGTACTTC. The encoded protein is CSVGPTGGEGTQYF.

This clonotype was detected many times. This sequence joins TRBV12-3 or TRBV12-4 and TRBJ2-1; D perhaps matches TRBD2 (6 bases). The CDR3 contains 16 residues. V lost 3 bases and J lost 4, with 16 bases in between. CDR3 in amino acids: CASSFGGGGHYNEQFF. CDR3 in DNA: TGTGCCAGCAGTTTTGGGGGAGGAGGCCATTACAATGAGCAGTTCTTC.

This clonotype came up many times. This chain uses TRBV5-6 with TRBJ1-1; 7 bases align to TRBD1. The germline V gene has CDR1 SGHDT and CDR2 YYEEEE. The CDR3 contains 14 residues. V lost 0 bases, J lost 5 bases, and 4 bases stayed unmatched. The CDR3 region is CASSLGTGETEAFF. CDR3 DNA sequence: TGTGCCAGCAGCTTGGGAACAGGGGAAACTGAAGCTTTCTTT.

This clonotype occurred many times. The rearrangement uses TRBV12-3 or TRBV12-4 and TRBJ2-4; D uncertain. CDR3 length: 15 residues. Trimming shortened V by 6 bases and J by 1 base, and 13 bases separated the two germline ends. The CDR3 region has the DNA TGTGCCAGCAGCGCTCCCCTCGTCGCCAAAAACATTCAGTACTTC. The encoded protein is CASSAPLVAKNIQYF.

This clonotype has only a few counts. V gene TRBV5-1 combines with J gene TRBJ1-6; 7 positions match TRBD1. This CDR3 has 14 amino acids. The V segment lost 0 bases and the J segment 9 bases; nucleotides outside the gene matches: 3. Germline V gene lookup returns CDR1 SGHRS and CDR2 YFSETQ. CDR3 region: CASSLEGASSPLHF. The DNA for the CDR3 is TGCGCCAGCAGCTTGGAGGGGGCATCTTCACCCCTCCACTTT.